This T cell receptor (beta chain) appears in the sequencing data of a study of blood T cell repertoires in COVID-19. In the study overall: Samples taken during acute and convalescent COVID-19 were collected in the United States, Italy and Spain.

Original data processing: Researchers report that nucleated cell counts were estimated from reference gene primer amplification. Sequencing was performed with immunoSEQ multiplex PCR; in TCRdb, only in-frame clones are kept and a portion is missing. The V and J calls and clone size come from that table; D and trimming were worked out from the DNA. The repertoire holds fewer than 150,000 clones, with around 85% as singletons. About this clone itself: Within the sample, other DNA sequences also encode this same CDR3.

The clonotype was recovered from a woman aged 45-60 years who had recovered from COVID-19. The sample comprised peripheral blood.

CDR3 bases: TGTGCCAGCAGCGTCAGTCCAAACACTGAAGCTTTCTTT. This gives the protein CASSVSPNTEAFF. The chain recombines TRBV7-3 with TRBJ1-1; D is unclear. V was shortened by 5 bases and J by 2 bases, with 9 bases between the two germline ends. The CDR3 extends over 13 amino acids. CDR1 is SGHTA and CDR2 is FQGTGA in the germline V gene.